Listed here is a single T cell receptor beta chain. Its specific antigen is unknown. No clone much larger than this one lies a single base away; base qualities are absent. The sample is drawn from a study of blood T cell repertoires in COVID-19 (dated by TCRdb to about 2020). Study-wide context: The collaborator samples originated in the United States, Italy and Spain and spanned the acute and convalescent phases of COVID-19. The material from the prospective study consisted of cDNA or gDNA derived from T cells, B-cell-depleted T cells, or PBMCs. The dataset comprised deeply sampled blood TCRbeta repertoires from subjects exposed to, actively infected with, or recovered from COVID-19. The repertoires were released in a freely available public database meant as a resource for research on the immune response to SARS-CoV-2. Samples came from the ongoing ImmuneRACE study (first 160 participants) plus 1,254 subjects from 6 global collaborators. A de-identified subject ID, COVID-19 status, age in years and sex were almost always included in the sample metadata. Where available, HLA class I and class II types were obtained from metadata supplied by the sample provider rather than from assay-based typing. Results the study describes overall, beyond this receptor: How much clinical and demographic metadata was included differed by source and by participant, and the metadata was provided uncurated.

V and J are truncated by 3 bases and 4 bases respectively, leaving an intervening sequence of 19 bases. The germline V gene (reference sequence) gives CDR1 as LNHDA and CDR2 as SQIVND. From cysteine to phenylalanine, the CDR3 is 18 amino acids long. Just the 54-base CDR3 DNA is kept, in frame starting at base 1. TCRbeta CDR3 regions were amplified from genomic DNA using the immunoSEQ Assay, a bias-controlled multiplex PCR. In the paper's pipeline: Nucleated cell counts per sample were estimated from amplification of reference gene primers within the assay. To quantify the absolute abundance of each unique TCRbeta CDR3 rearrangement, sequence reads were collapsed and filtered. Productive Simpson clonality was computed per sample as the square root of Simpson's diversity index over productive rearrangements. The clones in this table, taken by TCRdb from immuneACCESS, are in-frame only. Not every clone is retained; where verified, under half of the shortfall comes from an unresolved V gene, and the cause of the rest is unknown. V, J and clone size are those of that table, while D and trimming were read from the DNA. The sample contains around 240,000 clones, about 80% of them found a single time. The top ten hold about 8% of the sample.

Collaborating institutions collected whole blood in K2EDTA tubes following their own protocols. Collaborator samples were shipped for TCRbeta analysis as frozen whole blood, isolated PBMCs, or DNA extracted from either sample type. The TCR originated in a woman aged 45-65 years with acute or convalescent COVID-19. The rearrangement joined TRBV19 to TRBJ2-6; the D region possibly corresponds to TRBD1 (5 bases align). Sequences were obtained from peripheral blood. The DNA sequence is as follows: TGTGCCAGTAGTATGGTCCAGGGCTCTTTGGGCGGGGCCAACGTCCTGACTTTC. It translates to CASSMVQGSLGGANVLTF.